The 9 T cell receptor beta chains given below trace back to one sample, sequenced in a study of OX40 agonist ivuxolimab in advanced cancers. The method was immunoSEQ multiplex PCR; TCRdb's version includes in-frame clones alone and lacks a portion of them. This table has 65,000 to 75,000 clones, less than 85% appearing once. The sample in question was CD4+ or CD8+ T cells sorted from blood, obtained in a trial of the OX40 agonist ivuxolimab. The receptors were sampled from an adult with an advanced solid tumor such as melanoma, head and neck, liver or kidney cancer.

CDR3 nucleotide sequence: TGTGCCAGCAGTTCTGACAGGGACCGCACAGATACGCAGTATTTT. Protein product: CASSSDRDRTDTQYF. The chain links TRBV2 to TRBJ2-3, with 7 bases aligning to TRBD1. J lost 1 base, V lost 5 bases, and 6 bases had no gene match. The CDR3 has 15 amino acids. CDR1 is SNHLY, CDR2 FYNNEI, per germline.

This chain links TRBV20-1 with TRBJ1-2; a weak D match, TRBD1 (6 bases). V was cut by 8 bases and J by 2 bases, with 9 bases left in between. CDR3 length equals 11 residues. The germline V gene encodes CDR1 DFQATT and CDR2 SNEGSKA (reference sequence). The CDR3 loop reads CSKGGNYGYTF. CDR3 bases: TGCAGTAAAGGGGGGAACTATGGCTACACCTTC.

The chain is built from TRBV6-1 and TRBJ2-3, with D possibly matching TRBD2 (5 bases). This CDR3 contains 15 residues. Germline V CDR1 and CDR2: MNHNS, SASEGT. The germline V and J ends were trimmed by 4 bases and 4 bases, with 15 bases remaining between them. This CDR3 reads CASSGTRLPADTQYF. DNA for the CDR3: TGTGCCAGCAGTGGGACCCGACTACCGGCAGATACGCAGTATTTT.

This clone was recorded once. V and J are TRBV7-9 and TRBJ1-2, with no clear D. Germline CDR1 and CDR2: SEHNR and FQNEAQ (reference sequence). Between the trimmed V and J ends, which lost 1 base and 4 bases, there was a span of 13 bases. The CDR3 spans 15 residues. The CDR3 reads CASSLGVAGSYGYTF. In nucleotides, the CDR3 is TGTGCCAGCAGCTTAGGGGTGGCGGGATCCTATGGCTACACCTTC.

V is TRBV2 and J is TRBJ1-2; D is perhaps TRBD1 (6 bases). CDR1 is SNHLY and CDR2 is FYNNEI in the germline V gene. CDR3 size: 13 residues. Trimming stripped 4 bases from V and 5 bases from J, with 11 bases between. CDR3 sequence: CASSVSRGYGYTF. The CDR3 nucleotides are TGTGCCAGCAGTGTTAGCAGGGGATATGGCTACACCTTC.

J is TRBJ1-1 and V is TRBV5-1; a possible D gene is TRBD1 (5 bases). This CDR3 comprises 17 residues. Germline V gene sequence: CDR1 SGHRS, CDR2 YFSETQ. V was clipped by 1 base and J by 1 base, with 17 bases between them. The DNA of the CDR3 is TGCGCCAGCAGCTTGTCTCAGGGATACCCCGGGAACACTGAAGCTTTCTTT. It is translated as CASSLSQGYPGNTEAFF.

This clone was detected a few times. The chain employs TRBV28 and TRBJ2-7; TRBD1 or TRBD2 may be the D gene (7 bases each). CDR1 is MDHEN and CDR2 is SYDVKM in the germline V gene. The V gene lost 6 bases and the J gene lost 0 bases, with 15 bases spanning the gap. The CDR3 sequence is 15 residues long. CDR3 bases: TGTGCCAGCAGCTCAGGGGGAGGGGGCTCCTACGAGCAGTACTTC. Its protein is CASSSGGGGSYEQYF.

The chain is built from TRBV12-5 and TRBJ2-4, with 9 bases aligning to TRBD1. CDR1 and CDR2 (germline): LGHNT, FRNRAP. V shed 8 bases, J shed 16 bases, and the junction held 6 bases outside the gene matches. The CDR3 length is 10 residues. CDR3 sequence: CASWDRVCYF. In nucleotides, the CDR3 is TGTGCTAGTTGGGACAGGGTTTGTTACTTC.

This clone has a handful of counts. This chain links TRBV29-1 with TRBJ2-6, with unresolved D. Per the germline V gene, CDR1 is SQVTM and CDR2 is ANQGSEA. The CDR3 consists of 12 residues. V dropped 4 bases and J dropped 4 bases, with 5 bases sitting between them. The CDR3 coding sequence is TGCAGCGTTGTGTCCGGGGCCAACGTCCTGACTTTC. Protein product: CSVVSGANVLTF. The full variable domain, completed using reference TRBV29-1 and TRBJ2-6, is SAVISQKPSRDICQRGTSLTIQCQVDSQVTMMFWYRQQPGQSLTLIATANQGSEATYESGFVIDKFPISRPNLTFSTLTVSNMSPEDSSIYLCSVVSGANVLTFGAGSRLTVL.